This TCR beta chain was sequenced during a study of blood T cell repertoires in COVID-19. Study background: Researchers got acute and convalescent COVID-19 samples from the United States, Italy and Spain.

On this clone itself: At one of its ends the junction is not consistent with the germline gene, which may arise from a read error.

This CDR3 has 15 amino acids. The germline CDR1 and CDR2 sequences are SEHNR and FQNEAQ (reference sequence). The method was immunoSEQ multiplex PCR; TCRdb's version includes in-frame clones alone and lacks a portion of them. The table records 97,000 or so clones, about nine tenths of them present only once. Sample: peripheral blood. The receptor was isolated from a woman between 45 and 65 years old with COVID-19, enrolled during active disease. This chain uses TRBV7-9 with TRBJ2-1; 11 bases align to TRBD1. The chain's CDR3 is CASRLAGQGANEQFF. The CDR3 DNA reads TGTGCCAGCAGATTAGCCGGACAGGGGGCAAATGAGCAGTTCTTC.